These 3 T cell receptor beta chains share one sample of origin, sequenced in a study of cytomegalovirus exposure and HLA in healthy donors. The PCR was carried out with 60 Vbeta primers and 13 Jbeta primers. Data came from immunoSEQ multiplex PCR; TCRdb stores just in-frame clones and leaves some out. The data show over 150,000 clones, with about four fifths seen just once and approximately 7% held by the top ten. The specimen sequenced was PBMCs. These TCRs come from a woman younger than 45 in good health and CMV-seropositive.

This sequence joins TRBV19 and TRBJ2-1; 8 positions match TRBD2. Per the germline V gene, CDR1 is LNHDA and CDR2 is SQIVND (reference sequence). V shed 6 bases and J 4 bases; nucleotides not matched to a gene: 14. The CDR3 has 17 residues. CDR3 region: CASRTPGAAGEYNEQFF. The DNA for the CDR3 is TGTGCCAGTAGGACCCCGGGGGCAGCGGGGGAGTACAATGAGCAGTTCTTC.

The sample holds one count of this clone. This chain connects TRBV6-5 to TRBJ2-7; tentative D call: TRBD2 (6 bases). The CDR3 spans 12 residues. Trimming took 6 bases from V and 4 from J, leaving 10 bases between them. Germline assignment: CDR1 MNHEY and CDR2 SVGAGI. The CDR3 spells CASRSGGYEQYF. The CDR3 region has the DNA TGTGCCAGCAGATCCGGGGGTTACGAGCAGTACTTC.

The chain carries TRBV18 and TRBJ2-7; no reliable D call. The CDR3 contains 12 residues. From germline, CDR1 is KGHSH and CDR2 LQKENI. Trimming pared 3 bases from V and 3 bases from J, leaving 6 bases between. As DNA, the CDR3 is TGTGCCAGCTCACCCCAAATCTACGAGCAGTACTTC. As protein: CASSPQIYEQYF.